A selection of T cell receptor beta chains follows, all from one sample in a study of T cell responses to AZD1222 COVID-19 vaccine. The repertoire was sequenced with immunoSEQ multiplex PCR; TCRdb's copy has only in-frame clones and lacks some. The data contain approximately 80,000 clones, 80% to 90% of them seen just once; the ten biggest clones take up around 3.5%. This specimen was peripheral blood, taken 28 days after the second AZD1222 dose. The receptor set was obtained from an adult who received the AZD1222 COVID-19 vaccine. The CDR3 runs from the conserved cysteine through the conserved F or W. The D gene is left open where the match is weak. Size tells how often a clone was seen (once, few, many) or the class of an expanded clone, and some rows leave it out.

d_gene: -; abundance: -; j_gene: TRBJ2-6; v_gene: TRBV6-5; CDR3nt: TGTGCCAGCAGTTACACGGGCTCTGGGGCCAACGTCCTGACTTTC; CDR3aa: CASSYTGSGANVLTF
d_gene: TRBD1; abundance: -; j_gene: TRBJ2-7; v_gene: TRBV27; CDR3nt: TGTGCCAGCAGTCCGGGGACAGTAACATCCTACGAGCAGTACTTC; CDR3aa: CASSPGTVTSYEQYF
d_gene: -; abundance: -; j_gene: TRBJ1-5; v_gene: TRBV5-6; CDR3nt: TGTGCCAGCAGCTTGTCTCCGGGTCGGGGTCAGCCCCAGCATTTT; CDR3aa: CASSLSPGRGQPQHF
d_gene: -; abundance: -; j_gene: TRBJ2-1; v_gene: TRBV27; CDR3nt: TGTGCCAGCAGTTTAGAGGGGACACACTCCTACAATGAGCAGTTCTTC; CDR3aa: CASSLEGTHSYNEQFF
d_gene: -; abundance: -; j_gene: TRBJ1-2; v_gene: TRBV30; CDR3nt: TGTGCCTGGAGTCTCTCCGGGCTTGTTGGAGGCTACACCTTC; CDR3aa: CAWSLSGLVGGYTF
d_gene: -; abundance: -; j_gene: TRBJ2-5; v_gene: TRBV2; CDR3nt: TGTGCCAGCAGTGAAGCGGGGGCAACAGGTCAGACCCAGTACTTC; CDR3aa: CASSEAGATGQTQYF
d_gene: TRBD1; abundance: -; j_gene: TRBJ2-5; v_gene: TRBV5-4; CDR3nt: TGTGCCAGCAGCGACAGGACAGGGGCGGGCACCCAGTACTTC; CDR3aa: CASSDRTGAGTQYF
d_gene: -; abundance: -; j_gene: TRBJ1-4; v_gene: TRBV9; CDR3nt: TGTGCCAGCAGCGTATGGCCGGGTGAAAAACTGTTTTTT; CDR3aa: CASSVWPGEKLFF
d_gene: -; abundance: few; j_gene: TRBJ1-5; v_gene: TRBV6-7; CDR3nt: TGTGCCAGCAGTTACAGGGTCAATCAGCCCCAGCATTTT; CDR3aa: CASSYRVNQPQHF
d_gene: -; abundance: -; j_gene: TRBJ2-7; v_gene: TRBV14; CDR3nt: TGTGCCAGCAGCCCCGGACCGATGAGAGAGCAGTACTTC; CDR3aa: CASSPGPMREQYF
d_gene: TRBD2; abundance: -; j_gene: TRBJ2-5; v_gene: TRBV9; CDR3nt: TGTGCCAGCAGCGTATGGGGGAGCGGGAGAGAGACCCAGTACTTC; CDR3aa: CASSVWGSGRETQYF
d_gene: -; abundance: -; j_gene: TRBJ2-3; v_gene: TRBV7-3; CDR3nt: TGTGCCAGCAGCTTAACAGGGGATAGCACAGATACGCAGTATTTT; CDR3aa: CASSLTGDSTDTQYF
d_gene: TRBD2; abundance: -; j_gene: TRBJ2-4; v_gene: TRBV15; CDR3nt: TGTGCCACCAGCAGCGGACTAGCGGGGGGGCCGGGCAAAAACATTCAGTACTTC; CDR3aa: CATSSGLAGGPGKNIQYF
d_gene: TRBD2; abundance: -; j_gene: TRBJ2-1; v_gene: TRBV6-6; CDR3nt: TGTGCCAGCAGTTTTTTAGCGGGGGGCGATGAGCAGTTCTTC; CDR3aa: CASSFLAGGDEQFF
d_gene: TRBD2; abundance: few; j_gene: TRBJ2-5; v_gene: TRBV6-5; CDR3nt: TGTGCCAGCAGCCTAACAACTAGCGGGAGTTGGACCCAGTACTTC; CDR3aa: CASSLTTSGSWTQYF
d_gene: -; abundance: -; j_gene: TRBJ2-7; v_gene: TRBV28; CDR3nt: TGTGCCAGCAGGGAATCAGGGGATAATTACGAGCAGTACTTC; CDR3aa: CASRESGDNYEQYF
d_gene: -; abundance: -; j_gene: TRBJ2-3; v_gene: TRBV7-6; CDR3nt: TGTGCCAGCAGCTTAGCGGGGAGTAGCACAGATACGCAGTATTTT; CDR3aa: CASSLAGSSTDTQYF
d_gene: -; abundance: -; j_gene: TRBJ1-3; v_gene: TRBV7-9; CDR3nt: TGTGCCAGCAGCTTAGAGTCCGAAGGGCTCGGAAACACCATATATTTT; CDR3aa: CASSLESEGLGNTIYF
d_gene: -; abundance: few; j_gene: TRBJ1-4; v_gene: TRBV6-1; CDR3nt: TGTGCCAGCAGTGATCTTGACCTTAATGAAAAACTGTTTTTT; CDR3aa: CASSDLDLNEKLFF
d_gene: -; abundance: once; j_gene: TRBJ2-7; v_gene: TRBV6-5; CDR3nt: TGTGCCAGCAGGCCGATCTCAGGGGTCTCCTACGAGCAGTACTTC; CDR3aa: CASRPISGVSYEQYF